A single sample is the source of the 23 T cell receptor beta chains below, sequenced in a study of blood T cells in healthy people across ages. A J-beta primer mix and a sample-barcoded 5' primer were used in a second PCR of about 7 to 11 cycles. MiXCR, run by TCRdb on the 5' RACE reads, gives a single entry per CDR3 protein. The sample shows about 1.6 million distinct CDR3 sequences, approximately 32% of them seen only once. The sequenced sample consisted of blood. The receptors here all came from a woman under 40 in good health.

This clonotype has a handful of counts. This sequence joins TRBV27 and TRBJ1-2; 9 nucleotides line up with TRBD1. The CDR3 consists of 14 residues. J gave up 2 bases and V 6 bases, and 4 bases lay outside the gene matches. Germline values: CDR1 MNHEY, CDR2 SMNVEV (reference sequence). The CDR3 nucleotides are TGTGCCAGCAGGCCGGACAGGGGCAACTATGGCTACACCTTC. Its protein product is CASRPDRGNYGYTF.

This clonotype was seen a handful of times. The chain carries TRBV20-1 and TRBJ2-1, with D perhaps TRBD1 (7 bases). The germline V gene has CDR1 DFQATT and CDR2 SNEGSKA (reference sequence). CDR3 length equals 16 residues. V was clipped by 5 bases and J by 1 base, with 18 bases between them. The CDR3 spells CSAPKEGAGSYNEQFF. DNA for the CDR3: TGCAGTGCTCCTAAGGAGGGGGCGGGGTCCTACAATGAGCAGTTCTTC.

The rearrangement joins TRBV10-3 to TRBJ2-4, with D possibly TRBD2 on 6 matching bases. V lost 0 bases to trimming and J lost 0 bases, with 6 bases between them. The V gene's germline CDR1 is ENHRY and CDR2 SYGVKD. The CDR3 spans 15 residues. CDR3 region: CAISESREAKNIQYF. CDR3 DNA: TGTGCCATCAGTGAGTCGCGGGAAGCCAAAAACATTCAGTACTTC.

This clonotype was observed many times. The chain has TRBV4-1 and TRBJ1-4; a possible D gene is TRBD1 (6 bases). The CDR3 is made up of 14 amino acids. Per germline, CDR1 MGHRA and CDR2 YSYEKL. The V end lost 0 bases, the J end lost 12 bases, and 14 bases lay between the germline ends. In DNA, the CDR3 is TGCGCCAGCAGCCAAGACCCTACAGGGTACGAACTGTTTTTT. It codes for CASSQDPTGYELFF.

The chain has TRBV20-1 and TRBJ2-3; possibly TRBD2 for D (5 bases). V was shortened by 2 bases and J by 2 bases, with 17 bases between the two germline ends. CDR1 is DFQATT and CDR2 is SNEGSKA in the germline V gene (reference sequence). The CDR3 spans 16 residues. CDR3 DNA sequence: TGCAGTGCTAGACCCCATGGAGCGGAGGACACAGATACGCAGTATTTT. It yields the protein CSARPHGAEDTDTQYF.

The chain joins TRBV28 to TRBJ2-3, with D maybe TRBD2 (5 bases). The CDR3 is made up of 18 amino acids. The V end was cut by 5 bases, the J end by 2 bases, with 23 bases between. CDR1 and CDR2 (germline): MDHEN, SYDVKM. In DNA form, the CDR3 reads TGTGCCAGCAGTCTCACCCGGGGTGGAGCTTCTGACACAGATACGCAGTATTTT. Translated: CASSLTRGGASDTDTQYF.

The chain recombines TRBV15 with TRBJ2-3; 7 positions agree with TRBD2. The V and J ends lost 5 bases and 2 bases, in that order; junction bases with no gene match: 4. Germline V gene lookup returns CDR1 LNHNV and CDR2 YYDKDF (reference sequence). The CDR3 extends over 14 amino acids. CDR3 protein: CATSGGRITDTQYF. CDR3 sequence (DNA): TGTGCCACCAGCGGCGGGAGAATCACAGATACGCAGTATTTT.

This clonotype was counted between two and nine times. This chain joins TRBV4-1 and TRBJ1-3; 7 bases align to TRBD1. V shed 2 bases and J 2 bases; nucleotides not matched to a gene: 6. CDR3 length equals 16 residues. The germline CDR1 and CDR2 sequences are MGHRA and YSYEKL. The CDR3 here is CASSQPTGDPGNTIYF. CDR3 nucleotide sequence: TGCGCCAGCAGCCAACCTACAGGGGACCCTGGAAACACCATATATTTT.

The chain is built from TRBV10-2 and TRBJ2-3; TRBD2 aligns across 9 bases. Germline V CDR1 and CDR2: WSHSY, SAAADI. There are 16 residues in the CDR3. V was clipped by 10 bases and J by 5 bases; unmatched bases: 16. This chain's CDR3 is CATRTNVAGEEDTQYF. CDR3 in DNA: TGCGCCACCCGGACGAATGTAGCGGGGGAGGAAGATACGCAGTATTTT.

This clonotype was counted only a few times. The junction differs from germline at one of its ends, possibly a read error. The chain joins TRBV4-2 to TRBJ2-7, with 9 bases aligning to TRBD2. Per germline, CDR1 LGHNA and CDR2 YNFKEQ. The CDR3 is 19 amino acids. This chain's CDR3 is CASSQGGLIAGVSPYERYF. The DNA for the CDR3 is TGTGCCAGCAGCCAAGGAGGGTTGATAGCGGGAGTCTCCCCCTACGAGCGGTACTTC.

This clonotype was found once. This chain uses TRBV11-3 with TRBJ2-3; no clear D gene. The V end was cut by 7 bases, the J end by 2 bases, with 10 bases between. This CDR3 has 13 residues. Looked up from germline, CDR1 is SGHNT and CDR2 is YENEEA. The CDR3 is CASIHYTTDTQYF. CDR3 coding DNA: TGTGCCAGCATCCATTATACCACAGATACGCAGTATTTT.

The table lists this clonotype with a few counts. CDR3 amino acids: CSASPGGRNEQFF. CDR3 DNA sequence: TGCAGTGCTAGCCCAGGGGGTAGGAATGAGCAGTTCTTC. The V call is TRBV20-1, the J call TRBJ2-1, with 7 bases lining up with TRBD1. Losses at the gene ends were 3 bases for V and 7 bases for J; bases not matched to a gene: 6. Germline V gives CDR1 DFQATT, CDR2 SNEGSKA (reference sequence). CDR3 length: 13 amino acids.

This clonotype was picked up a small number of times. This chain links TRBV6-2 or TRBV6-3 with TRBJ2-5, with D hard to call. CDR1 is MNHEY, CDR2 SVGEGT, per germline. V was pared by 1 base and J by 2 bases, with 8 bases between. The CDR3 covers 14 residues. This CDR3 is CASSYWSSQETQYF. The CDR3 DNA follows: TGTGCCAGCAGTTACTGGTCGTCGCAAGAGACCCAGTACTTC.

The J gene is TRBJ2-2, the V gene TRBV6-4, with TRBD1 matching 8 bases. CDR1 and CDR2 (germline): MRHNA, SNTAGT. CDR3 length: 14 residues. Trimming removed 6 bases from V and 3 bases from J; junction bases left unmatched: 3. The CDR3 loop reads CASSRGLDTGELFF. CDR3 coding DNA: TGTGCCAGCAGCAGGGGGCTCGACACCGGGGAGCTGTTTTTT.

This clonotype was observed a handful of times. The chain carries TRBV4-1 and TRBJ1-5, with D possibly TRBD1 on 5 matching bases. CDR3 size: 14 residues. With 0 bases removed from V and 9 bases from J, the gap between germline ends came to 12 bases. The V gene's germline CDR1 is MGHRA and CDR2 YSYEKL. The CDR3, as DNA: TGCGCCAGCAGCCAAGAGGGGCCTGGAAGGCCCCAGCATTTT. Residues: CASSQEGPGRPQHF.

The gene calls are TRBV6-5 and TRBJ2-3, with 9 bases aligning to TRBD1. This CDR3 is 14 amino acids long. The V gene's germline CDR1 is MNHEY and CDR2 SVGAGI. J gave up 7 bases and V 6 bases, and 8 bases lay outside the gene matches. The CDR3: CASRRDREHNTQYF. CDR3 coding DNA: TGTGCCAGCAGACGGGACAGGGAACACAATACGCAGTATTTT.

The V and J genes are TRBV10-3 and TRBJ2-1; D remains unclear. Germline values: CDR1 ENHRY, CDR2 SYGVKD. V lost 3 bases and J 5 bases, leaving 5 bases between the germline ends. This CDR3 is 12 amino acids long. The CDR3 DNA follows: TGTGCCATCAGTGACCATAACAATGAGCAGTTCTTC. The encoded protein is CAISDHNNEQFF.

The CDR3 here is CASSFPGLAGTEQYF. The DNA of the CDR3 is TGTGCCAGCAGTTTCCCGGGACTAGCGGGAACCGAGCAGTACTTC. The J gene is TRBJ2-7, the V gene TRBV28, with TRBD2 matching over 13 bases. Losses at the gene ends were 3 bases for V and 6 bases for J; bases not matched to a gene: 5. The germline gives CDR1 MDHEN, CDR2 SYDVKM. This CDR3 has 15 residues.

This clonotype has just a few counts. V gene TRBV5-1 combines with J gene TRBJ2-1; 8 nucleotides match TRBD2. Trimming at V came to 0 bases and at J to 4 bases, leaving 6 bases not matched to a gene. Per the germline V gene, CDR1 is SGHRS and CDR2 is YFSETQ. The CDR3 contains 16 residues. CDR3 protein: CASSLEGTRNYNEQFF. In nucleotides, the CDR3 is TGCGCCAGCAGCTTGGAAGGGACTAGAAATTACAATGAGCAGTTCTTC. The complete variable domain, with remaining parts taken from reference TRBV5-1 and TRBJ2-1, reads KAGVTQTPRYLIKTRGQQVTLSCSPISGHRSVSWYQQTPGQGLQFLFEYFSETQRNKGNFPGRFSGRQFSNSRSEMNVSTLELGDSALYLCASSLEGTRNYNEQFFGPGTRLTVL.

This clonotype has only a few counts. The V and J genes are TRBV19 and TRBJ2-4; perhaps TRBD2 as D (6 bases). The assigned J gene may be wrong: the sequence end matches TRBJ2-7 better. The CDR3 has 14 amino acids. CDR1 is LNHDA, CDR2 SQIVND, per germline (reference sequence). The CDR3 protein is CASAERELSREQYF. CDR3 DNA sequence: TGTGCCAGCGCGGAACGGGAGTTAAGTCGCGAGCAGTACTTC.

The CDR3 reads CASSLGLAASSYEQYF. The CDR3 DNA reads TGTGCCAGCAGCCTCGGACTAGCGGCAAGCTCCTACGAGCAGTACTTC. The V call is TRBV3-1, the J call TRBJ2-7; 10 bases fit TRBD2. The germline CDR1 and CDR2 sequences are LGHDT and YNNKEL (reference sequence). V was pared by 4 bases and J by 0 bases, with 6 bases of the junction left unmatched. CDR3 length: 16 amino acids.

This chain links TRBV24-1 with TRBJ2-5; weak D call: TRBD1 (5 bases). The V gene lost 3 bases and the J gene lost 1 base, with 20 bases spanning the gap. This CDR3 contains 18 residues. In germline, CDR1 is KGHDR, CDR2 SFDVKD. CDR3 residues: CATSDHPGNADFQETQYF. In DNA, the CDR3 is TGTGCCACCAGTGATCACCCAGGGAACGCCGACTTCCAAGAGACCCAGTACTTC.

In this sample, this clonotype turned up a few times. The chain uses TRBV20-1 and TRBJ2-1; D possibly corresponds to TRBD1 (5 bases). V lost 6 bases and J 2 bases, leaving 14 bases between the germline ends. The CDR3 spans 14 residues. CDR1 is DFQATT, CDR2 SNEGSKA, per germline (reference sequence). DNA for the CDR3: TGCAGTGCGACAACAGGACCCACCTACAATGAGCAGTTCTTC. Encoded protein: CSATTGPTYNEQFF.